These T cell receptor beta chains were read from a single sample in a study of CD8 T cells in ankylosing spondylitis. MiXCR, run by TCRdb on the 5' RACE reads, gives a single entry per CDR3 protein. The repertoire consists of fewer than 250,000 distinct CDR3 sequences, with roughly 25% occurring once and the leading ten covering around 6.3%. The source material was blood, either unsorted or a sorted T cell fraction (not recorded which). These receptor sequences come from a male donor with ankylosing spondylitis or in good health (not recorded which). CDR3s include the opening cysteine and the closing phenylalanine or tryptophan. Fields, in order: V gene, clone size, J gene, D gene, CDR3 protein, CDR3 DNA. The D gene is left open where the match is weak. Expanded clones are given a class, and other clones once, few, many or no size at all.

V: TRBV3-1
size: few
J: TRBJ1-1
D: TRBD1
CDR3: CASTRDSYSSEAFF
DNA: TGTGCCAGCACCCGGGACAGTTATTCCTCTGAAGCTTTCTTT

V: TRBV20-1
size: many
J: TRBJ2-7
D: -
CDR3: CSARGHGNLYEQYF
DNA: TGCAGTGCTAGAGGACACGGGAACCTCTACGAGCAGTACTTC

V: TRBV20-1
size: -
J: TRBJ2-3
D: TRBD2
CDR3: CSARLASGFTDTQYF
DNA: TGCAGTGCTAGGTTGGCTAGCGGATTCACAGATACGCAGTATTTT

V: TRBV4-2
size: -
J: TRBJ2-7
D: -
CDR3: CASSQVWLIYEQYF
DNA: TGTGCCAGCAGCCAAGTCTGGCTAATCTACGAGCAGTACTTC

V: TRBV28
size: many
J: TRBJ2-5
D: TRBD2
CDR3: CASSLSPRREAQETQYF
DNA: TGTGCCAGCAGTTTATCCCCACGGCGGGAGGCCCAAGAGACCCAGTACTTC

V: TRBV6-1
size: few
J: TRBJ2-2
D: -
CDR3: CASRPPLPGSNTGELFF
DNA: TGTGCCAGCAGACCACCCCTGCCGGGATCGAACACCGGGGAGCTGTTTTTT

V: TRBV10-3
size: -
J: TRBJ2-1
D: TRBD2
CDR3: CAIMTSGVGEQFF
DNA: TGTGCCATCATGACTAGCGGTGTGGGTGAGCAGTTCTTC

V: TRBV5-1
size: few
J: TRBJ2-7
D: TRBD1
CDR3: CASKRTPDRDEDEQYF
DNA: TGCGCCAGCAAAAGAACCCCGGACAGGGACGAAGACGAGCAGTACTTC

V: TRBV6-5
size: once
J: TRBJ2-1
D: TRBD2
CDR3: CASSYGLAGGQNEQFF
DNA: TGTGCCAGCAGTTACGGACTAGCGGGAGGTCAGAATGAGCAGTTCTTC

V: TRBV9
size: few
J: TRBJ1-2
D: -
CDR3: CASSVGTLPNYGYTF
DNA: TGTGCCAGCAGCGTGGGGACACTACCTAACTATGGCTACACCTTC

V: TRBV20-1
size: -
J: TRBJ2-3
D: -
CDR3: CSPSSISGGRVGTQYF
DNA: TGCAGCCCATCAAGCATCAGTGGCGGCCGGGTGGGTACGCAGTATTTT

V: TRBV11-2
size: -
J: TRBJ2-1
D: -
CDR3: CASSLELLQFF
DNA: TGTGCCAGCAGCTTAGAGCTTTTGCAGTTCTTC

V: TRBV5-6
size: -
J: TRBJ2-7
D: TRBD1
CDR3: CASSGTGGYEQYF
DNA: TGTGCCAGCAGCGGGACAGGGGGCTACGAGCAGTACTTC

V: TRBV5-1
size: few
J: TRBJ2-1
D: -
CDR3: CASSLAGFTSYNEQFF
DNA: TGCGCCAGCAGCTTGGCCGGGTTTACCTCCTACAATGAGCAGTTCTTC

V: TRBV18
size: many
J: TRBJ2-7
D: -
CDR3: CASSPGALTYEQYF
DNA: TGTGCCAGCTCACCCGGGGCCCTAACCTACGAGCAGTACTTC

V: TRBV5-1
size: many
J: TRBJ2-1
D: TRBD2
CDR3: CASSLRTSGHNEQFF
DNA: TGCGCCAGCAGCTTGAGGACTAGCGGCCACAATGAGCAGTTCTTC

V: TRBV12-3/TRBV12-4
size: many
J: TRBJ1-5
D: -
CDR3: CASSLTSNQPQHF
DNA: TGTGCCAGCAGTTTAACTAGCAATCAGCCCCAGCATTTT

V: TRBV20-1
size: -
J: TRBJ1-1
D: TRBD1
CDR3: CSARIPGQMNTEAFF
DNA: TGCAGTGCTAGAATACCGGGACAGATGAACACTGAAGCTTTCTTT

V: TRBV5-1
size: many
J: TRBJ2-1
D: -
CDR3: CASSLAAGNEQFF
DNA: TGCGCCAGCAGCTTGGCTGCAGGCAATGAGCAGTTCTTC

V: TRBV28
size: many
J: TRBJ2-3
D: -
CDR3: CASILQGTDTQYF
DNA: TGTGCCAGCATCCTACAGGGCACAGATACGCAGTATTTT

V: TRBV20-1
size: many
J: TRBJ2-2
D: TRBD1
CDR3: CSARDRGNTGELFF
DNA: TGCAGTGCTAGGGACAGGGGGAACACCGGGGAGCTGTTTTTT

V: TRBV5-5
size: many
J: TRBJ2-5
D: -
CDR3: CASSIQGGGETQYF
DNA: TGTGCCAGCAGCATACAGGGGGGGGGAGAGACCCAGTACTTC

V: TRBV7-9
size: -
J: TRBJ2-7
D: -
CDR3: CASSLTRVDEQYF
DNA: TGTGCCAGCAGCTTAACCAGGGTCGACGAGCAGTACTTC

V: TRBV20-1
size: -
J: TRBJ2-3
D: -
CDR3: CSARVIPDTQYF
DNA: TGCAGTGCTAGAGTGATTCCAGATACGCAGTATTTT

V: TRBV20-1
size: few
J: TRBJ2-5
D: TRBD2
CDR3: CSARSGAGASGKRTQYF
DNA: TGCAGTGCTAGATCAGGGGCTGGGGCTAGCGGGAAAAGGACCCAGTACTTC

V: TRBV20-1
size: many
J: TRBJ2-5
D: TRBD2
CDR3: CSARHRTSGNQETQYF
DNA: TGCAGTGCTAGGCACCGGACTAGCGGAAACCAAGAGACCCAGTACTTC

V: TRBV9
size: many
J: TRBJ2-5
D: TRBD2
CDR3: CASSEGRREGETQYF
DNA: TGTGCCAGCAGCGAGGGACGGCGGGAGGGAGAGACCCAGTACTTC

V: TRBV20-1
size: many
J: TRBJ1-4
D: TRBD1
CDR3: CSASGTGGTNEKLFF
DNA: TGCAGTGCTAGCGGGACAGGGGGTACTAATGAAAAACTGTTTTTT

V: TRBV20-1
size: few
J: TRBJ2-2
D: TRBD2
CDR3: CSASASGGTGELFF
DNA: TGCAGTGCTAGTGCTAGCGGGGGCACCGGGGAGCTGTTTTTT

V: TRBV24-1
size: many
J: TRBJ2-1
D: -
CDR3: CATSDLRGPYNEQFF
DNA: TGTGCCACCAGTGATTTGCGGGGACCCTACAATGAGCAGTTCTTC

V: TRBV6-5
size: few
J: TRBJ1-1
D: -
CDR3: CASRSTNTEAFF
DNA: TGTGCCAGCAGGTCCACGAACACTGAAGCTTTCTTT

V: TRBV19
size: -
J: TRBJ2-2
D: TRBD1
CDR3: CASSIYLQGAIGELFF
DNA: TGTGCCAGTAGTATTTATCTACAGGGGGCAATCGGGGAGCTGTTTTTT

V: TRBV7-3
size: -
J: TRBJ2-5
D: TRBD2
CDR3: CASSLMGGRGETQYF
DNA: TGTGCCAGCAGCTTAATGGGCGGGAGAGGGGAGACCCAGTACTTC

V: TRBV11-2
size: -
J: TRBJ2-7
D: -
CDR3: CASSLGGLANSYEQYF
DNA: TGTGCCAGCAGCTTAGGAGGGCTAGCGAATTCCTACGAGCAGTACTTC

V: TRBV5-1
size: -
J: TRBJ2-7
D: TRBD1
CDR3: CASSSTGGTYEQYF
DNA: TGCGCCAGCAGCTCGACAGGGGGAACCTACGAGCAGTACTTC

V: TRBV6-5
size: few
J: TRBJ2-5
D: -
CDR3: CASSYWHEPGETQYF
DNA: TGTGCCAGCAGTTACTGGCACGAACCAGGCGAGACCCAGTACTTC

V: TRBV12-3/TRBV12-4
size: -
J: TRBJ2-7
D: TRBD2
CDR3: CASSQTILAGLEQYF
DNA: TGTGCCAGCAGTCAAACAATTTTAGCGGGACTCGAGCAGTACTTC

V: TRBV2
size: many
J: TRBJ2-7
D: -
CDR3: CASSERGDGYSYEQYF
DNA: TGTGCCAGCAGTGAAAGGGGGGACGGATACTCCTACGAGCAGTACTTC

V: TRBV29-1
size: -
J: TRBJ1-2
D: -
CDR3: CSVETGRGYGYTF
DNA: TGCAGCGTTGAAACAGGGAGAGGCTATGGCTACACCTTC

V: TRBV5-1
size: many
J: TRBJ2-1
D: -
CDR3: CASRVDGSSYNEQFF
DNA: TGCGCCAGCAGGGTCGACGGAAGCTCCTACAATGAGCAGTTCTTC

V: TRBV6-5
size: many
J: TRBJ1-3
D: -
CDR3: CASRSSGTQGNTIYF
DNA: TGTGCCAGCAGGTCCTCCGGGACTCAAGGAAACACCATATATTTT

V: TRBV20-1
size: many
J: TRBJ2-7
D: -
CDR3: CSASPVHGYEQYF
DNA: TGCAGTGCTAGTCCGGTACACGGCTACGAGCAGTACTTC

V: TRBV12-3/TRBV12-4
size: many
J: TRBJ2-5
D: -
CDR3: CASSLARRERSQYF
DNA: TGTGCCAGCAGTTTAGCGCGTCGGGAGAGATCCCAGTACTTC

V: TRBV20-1
size: few
J: TRBJ2-7
D: -
CDR3: CSARLTLSYEQYF
DNA: TGCAGTGCCCGACTGACACTGTCCTACGAGCAGTACTTC

V: TRBV9
size: -
J: TRBJ2-1
D: TRBD1
CDR3: CASSVGQGAYNEQFF
DNA: TGTGCCAGCAGCGTGGGACAGGGGGCCTACAATGAGCAGTTCTTC

V: TRBV20-1
size: -
J: TRBJ1-5
D: TRBD1
CDR3: CSATRDRGTDSNQPQHF
DNA: TGCAGTGCCACCCGGGACAGGGGAACGGATAGCAATCAGCCCCAGCATTTT

V: TRBV29-1
size: few
J: TRBJ2-5
D: -
CDR3: CSVKVAEETQYF
DNA: TGCAGCGTTAAGGTCGCGGAAGAGACCCAGTACTTC

V: TRBV29-1
size: -
J: TRBJ2-7
D: TRBD1
CDR3: CSVPDREQGEQYF
DNA: TGCAGCGTTCCGGACAGGGAGCAGGGCGAGCAGTACTTC

V: TRBV6-5
size: many
J: TRBJ2-5
D: -
CDR3: CASSYSTAAGQETQYF
DNA: TGTGCCAGCAGTTACTCGACGGCGGCGGGCCAAGAGACCCAGTACTTC

V: TRBV12-3/TRBV12-4
size: -
J: TRBJ2-7
D: TRBD1
CDR3: CASSWGQVEQYF
DNA: TGTGCCAGCAGTTGGGGACAGGTCGAGCAGTACTTC

V: TRBV25-1
size: -
J: TRBJ2-1
D: TRBD1
CDR3: CASEAQRGQGRTNGEQFF
DNA: TGTGCCAGCGAGGCCCAACGAGGACAGGGCCGTACCAACGGTGAGCAGTTCTTC

V: TRBV2
size: many
J: TRBJ2-7
D: -
CDR3: CASSGDRIVHEQYF
DNA: TGTGCCAGCAGTGGCGACCGGATTGTCCACGAGCAGTACTTC

V: TRBV6-5
size: -
J: TRBJ2-5
D: -
CDR3: CASSYWSGRETQYF
DNA: TGTGCCAGCAGTTACTGGTCAGGGAGGGAGACCCAGTACTTC

V: TRBV9
size: many
J: TRBJ2-2
D: -
CDR3: CASSVQGAGELFF
DNA: TGTGCCAGCAGCGTTCAGGGTGCCGGGGAGCTGTTTTTT

V: TRBV6-1
size: few
J: TRBJ2-3
D: -
CDR3: CASRPRDTDTQYF
DNA: TGTGCCAGCAGACCCAGGGACACAGATACGCAGTATTTT

V: TRBV20-1
size: many
J: TRBJ1-6
D: -
CDR3: CSASRKTDSPLHF
DNA: TGCAGTGCTAGCCGGAAAACGGATTCACCCCTCCACTTT

V: TRBV5-1
size: few
J: TRBJ2-1
D: -
CDR3: CASRLSGNEQFF
DNA: TGCGCCAGCAGATTGAGCGGCAATGAGCAGTTCTTC

V: TRBV29-1
size: -
J: TRBJ2-7
D: -
CDR3: CSVEDHQDYEQYF
DNA: TGCAGCGTTGAAGATCACCAAGATTACGAGCAGTACTTC

V: TRBV6-5
size: few
J: TRBJ2-7
D: -
CDR3: CASSYSKSIISYEQYF
DNA: TGTGCCAGCAGTTACTCGAAATCGATAATTTCCTACGAGCAGTACTTC

V: TRBV11-2
size: many
J: TRBJ2-1
D: -
CDR3: CASSTATAVGYNEQFF
DNA: TGTGCCAGCAGCACAGCTACGGCAGTAGGCTACAATGAGCAGTTCTTC